This TCR beta chain was recovered during a study of T-cell memory formation after mild COVID-19. TCRdb processed the 5' RACE reads anew with MiXCR; each CDR3 protein has one entry. Here the sample spans roughly 580,000 distinct CDR3 sequences, roughly 18% being singletons. This clonotype was observed a few times. This CDR3 contains 15 residues. J was trimmed by 4 bases and V by 6 bases; bases with no gene match: 12. Germline V gives CDR1 SQVTM, CDR2 ANQGSEA. Specimen: PBMCs or a T cell subset sorted from them (not recorded which). This receptor was identified in an adult woman who had mild COVID-19 (a few samples of this study predate the infection). Cell type and time point are not known. V and J are TRBV29-1 and TRBJ1-2; the match to TRBD1 covers 9 bases. CDR3 nucleotides: TGCAGCGTCGATTCTGGGACAGGGCTTCTCTATGGCTACACCTTC. Its translation is CSVDSGTGLLYGYTF.